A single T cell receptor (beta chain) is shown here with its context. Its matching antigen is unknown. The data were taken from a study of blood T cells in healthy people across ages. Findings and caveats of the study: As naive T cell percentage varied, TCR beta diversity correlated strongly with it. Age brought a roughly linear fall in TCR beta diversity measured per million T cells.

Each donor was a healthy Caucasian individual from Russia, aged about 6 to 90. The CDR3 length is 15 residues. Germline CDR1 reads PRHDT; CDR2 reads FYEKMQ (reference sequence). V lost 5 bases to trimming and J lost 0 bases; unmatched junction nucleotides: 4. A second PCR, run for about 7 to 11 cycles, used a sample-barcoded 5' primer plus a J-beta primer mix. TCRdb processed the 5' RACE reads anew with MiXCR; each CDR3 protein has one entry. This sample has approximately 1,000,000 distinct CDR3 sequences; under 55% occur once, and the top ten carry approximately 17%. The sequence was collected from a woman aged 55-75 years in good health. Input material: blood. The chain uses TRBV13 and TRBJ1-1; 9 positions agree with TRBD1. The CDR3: CASSEGQGMNTEAFF. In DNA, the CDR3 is TGTGCCAGCAGCGAAGGACAGGGGATGAACACTGAAGCTTTCTTT.